The rows below give T cell receptor beta chains drawn from one sample of a study of cytomegalovirus exposure and HLA in healthy donors. Method: immunoSEQ multiplex PCR; TCRdb's copy keeps in-frame clones and lacks some. The profile shows 270,000 or so clones, nearly 95% of them singletons. Sequencing used PBMCs. These receptors were collected from a girl aged 2 to 9 in good health and CMV-seronegative. Each CDR3 is given with its conserved first and last residue. A D gene is named only where the DNA matches it firmly. Not all rows give a size; the values are once, few, many and, for expanded clones, a class.

NA	TRBV6-5	TRBJ2-7	NA	CASIRQTNGEQYF	TGTGCCAGCATAAGACAGACGAATGGCGAGCAGTACTTC
NA	TRBV2	TRBJ2-1	NA	CASSEMGHEQFF	TGTGCCAGCAGTGAAATGGGCCATGAGCAGTTCTTC
TRBD2	TRBV5-1	TRBJ2-3	NA	CASSPRTSGTSTDTQYF	TGCGCCAGCAGCCCACGGACTAGCGGGACTAGCACAGATACGCAGTATTTT
TRBD1	TRBV6-1	TRBJ1-5	once	CASSSKGADQPQHF	TGTGCCAGCAGTTCTAAGGGGGCGGATCAGCCCCAGCATTTT
NA	TRBV5-1	TRBJ1-2	NA	CASTPPEGYGYTF	TGCGCCAGTACTCCTCCTGAGGGTTATGGCTACACCTTC
TRBD1	TRBV5-1	TRBJ2-7	NA	CASSSRDRVWSEQYF	TGCGCCAGCAGCTCCCGGGACAGGGTTTGGTCCGAGCAGTACTTC
TRBD2	TRBV7-2	TRBJ2-4	NA	CASSSRGTSGSSWNIQYF	TGTGCCAGCAGCTCCCGCGGGACTAGCGGGAGTAGTTGGAACATTCAGTACTTC
NA	TRBV4-2	TRBJ1-1	NA	CASSQEGTGSMNTEAFF	TGTGCCAGCAGCCAAGAAGGTACAGGCTCCATGAACACTGAAGCTTTCTTT
NA	TRBV5-5	TRBJ1-1	NA	CASSLNQAPEAFF	TGTGCCAGCAGCTTGAACCAGGCGCCTGAAGCTTTCTTT
TRBD1	TRBV11-2	TRBJ2-5	once	CASSLDRGLQETQYF	TGTGCCAGCAGCTTGGACAGGGGGCTTCAAGAGACCCAGTACTTC
TRBD1	TRBV7-9	TRBJ2-7	NA	CASSYPSGQGIHEQYF	TGTGCCAGCAGCTATCCCTCGGGACAGGGGATCCACGAGCAGTACTTC
NA	TRBV5-1	TRBJ2-6	NA	CASSSISSGANVLTF	TGCGCCAGCAGCAGTATCAGCTCTGGGGCCAACGTCCTGACTTTC
NA	TRBV5-4	TRBJ1-5	NA	CASSSGPTNNQPQHF	TGTGCCAGCAGCTCCGGGCCGACTAACAATCAGCCCCAGCATTTT
TRBD2	TRBV6-4	TRBJ2-1	NA	CASSALSGGFYNEQFF	TGTGCCAGCAGTGCCCTTAGCGGGGGTTTTTACAATGAGCAGTTCTTC
TRBD2	TRBV5-5	TRBJ2-2	NA	CASSFSGGPTGELFF	TGTGCCAGCAGCTTTAGCGGGGGGCCCACCGGGGAGCTGTTTTTT
TRBD2	TRBV5-1	TRBJ2-7	NA	CASRASGGRSYEQYF	TGCGCCAGCAGGGCCAGCGGGGGCCGGTCGTACGAGCAGTACTTC
NA	TRBV7-6	TRBJ1-1	once	CASSQQGGLAAFF	TGTGCCAGCAGCCAACAGGGTGGGTTGGCAGCTTTCTTT
TRBD2	TRBV2	TRBJ2-1	NA	CASPRGGLGALNEQFF	TGTGCCAGCCCACGGGGGGGCCTAGGGGCCCTCAATGAGCAGTTCTTC
TRBD1	TRBV5-5	TRBJ1-6	NA	CAGQGYNSPLHF	TGTGCCGGACAGGGATATAATTCACCCCTCCACTTT
TRBD1	TRBV30	TRBJ1-2	NA	CAWSARRDSRGYGYTF	TGTGCCTGGAGTGCAAGAAGGGACAGTCGGGGCTATGGCTACACCTTC
NA	TRBV29-1	TRBJ2-1	NA	CSAQQNEQFF	TGCAGCGCTCAACAGAATGAGCAGTTCTTC
TRBD2	TRBV27	TRBJ2-7	once	CASTPIAGGLYEQYF	TGTGCCAGCACCCCCATAGCGGGGGGGCTCTACGAGCAGTACTTC
TRBD1	TRBV10-3	TRBJ1-2	once	CAILRDRDGVGYTF	TGTGCCATCCTCCGGGACAGGGACGGTGTTGGCTACACCTTC
NA	TRBV18	TRBJ1-1	NA	CASSPEGLYTEAFF	TGTGCCAGCTCACCAGAGGGTTTGTACACTGAAGCTTTCTTT
NA	TRBV6-1	TRBJ1-5	once	CASSEFRGRGPQHF	TGTGCCAGCAGTGAATTCAGGGGACGGGGGCCCCAGCATTTT
NA	TRBV5-8	TRBJ1-1	once	CASSLARATEAFF	TGTGCCAGCAGCTTGGCCAGGGCCACTGAAGCTTTCTTT
TRBD1	TRBV13	TRBJ2-7	NA	CASSLYRGSYEQYF	TGTGCCAGCAGCTTATACAGGGGGAGCTACGAGCAGTACTTC
TRBD2	TRBV9	TRBJ2-1	NA	CASSVDSGGSAYNEQFF	TGTGCCAGCAGCGTAGACTCGGGGGGATCAGCCTACAATGAGCAGTTCTTC
TRBD1	TRBV18	TRBJ2-7	NA	CASSQGQPAYEQYF	TGTGCCAGCTCACAGGGACAGCCGGCCTACGAGCAGTACTTC
TRBD1	TRBV2	TRBJ2-7	NA	CASSPGGSGFEQYF	TGTGCCAGCAGCCCAGGGGGTTCAGGTTTCGAGCAGTACTTC
TRBD2	TRBV5-1	TRBJ2-5	once	CASSVTGLAGETQYF	TGCGCCAGCAGCGTGACGGGACTAGCGGGAGAGACCCAGTACTTC
NA	TRBV6-5	TRBJ1-5	once	CASSRDIHQPQHF	TGTGCCAGCAGTCGGGACATCCATCAGCCCCAGCATTTT
TRBD1	TRBV5-1	TRBJ2-3	NA	CASSLTGIGGDTQYF	TGCGCCAGCAGCCTGACAGGGATAGGAGGAGATACGCAGTATTTT
TRBD1	TRBV7-2	TRBJ2-6	NA	CASSFHVGTAPGANVLTF	TGTGCCAGCAGCTTTCATGTCGGGACAGCTCCCGGGGCCAACGTCCTGACTTTC
NA	TRBV29-1	TRBJ2-1	once	CSVGGKEQFF	TGCAGCGTTGGCGGAAAGGAGCAGTTCTTC
TRBD1	TRBV12-5	TRBJ1-4	NA	CASANLGEGGMTNEKLFF	TGTGCTAGTGCCAACTTGGGGGAAGGGGGCATGACTAATGAAAAACTGTTTTTT
TRBD1	TRBV29-1	TRBJ2-2	NA	CSVEDPGGQGRPGELFF	TGCAGCGTTGAAGATCCGGGGGGACAGGGGAGGCCCGGGGAGCTGTTTTTT
NA	TRBV6-4	TRBJ2-3	NA	CASSTDSYTDTQYF	TGTGCCAGCTCTACGGACAGTTACACAGATACGCAGTATTTT
NA	TRBV27	TRBJ2-3	NA	CASGVPDYPDTQYF	TGTGCCAGCGGGGTTCCGGACTACCCAGATACGCAGTATTTT
NA	TRBV19	TRBJ2-3	NA	CASRTISTTDTQYF	TGTGCCAGTAGGACTATTTCAACCACAGATACGCAGTATTTT
NA	TRBV10-1	TRBJ2-1	NA	CASSQSRGNEQFF	TGCGCCAGCAGTCAAAGCCGGGGCAATGAGCAGTTCTTC